This T cell receptor (beta chain) was found in a study of cytomegalovirus exposure and HLA in healthy donors. The wider study: Prior work identified 120 million or so unique TCR beta sequences in 150 million to 200 million T cells. Notes on the study in general: Later analysis placed DRB1 highest and HLA-C lowest in TCR association rates, which differed by HLA locus.

With 4 bases removed from V and 6 bases from J, the gap between germline ends came to 15 bases. This CDR3 region has 14 residues. Germline values: CDR1 MNHEY, CDR2 SMNVEV (reference sequence). Details on this clone: Its cognate antigen is unknown.

Researchers ran the PCR with 60 Vbeta and 13 Jbeta primers. Repertoires were generated with immunoSEQ multiplex PCR, while TCRdb's copy carries only in-frame clones and drops some. The data hold about 130,000 clones, with 80% to 85% observed a single time. Specimen: PBMCs. The J gene is TRBJ2-5, the V gene TRBV27, with D possibly being TRBD1 (6 bases). This sequence was found in a man between 18 and 29 years old in good health and CMV-seronegative. The CDR3 DNA reads as TGTGCCAGCAGTTATCAGGGGTTGCCTCAGACCCAGTACTTC. It yields the protein CASSYQGLPQTQYF.